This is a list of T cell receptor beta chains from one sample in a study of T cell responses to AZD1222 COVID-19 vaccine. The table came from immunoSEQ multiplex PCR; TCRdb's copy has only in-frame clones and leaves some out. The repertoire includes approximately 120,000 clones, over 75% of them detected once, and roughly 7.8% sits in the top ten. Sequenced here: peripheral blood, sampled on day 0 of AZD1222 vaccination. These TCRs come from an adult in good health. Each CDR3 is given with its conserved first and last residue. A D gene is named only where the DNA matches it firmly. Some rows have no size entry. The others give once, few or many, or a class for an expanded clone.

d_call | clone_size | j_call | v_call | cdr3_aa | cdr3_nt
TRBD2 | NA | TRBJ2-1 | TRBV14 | CASSPPGTSGRNEQFF | TGTGCCAGCAGCCCCCCGGGGACTAGCGGAAGGAATGAGCAGTTCTTC
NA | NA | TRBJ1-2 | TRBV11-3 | CASSWTAGRVFYGYTF | TGTGCCAGCAGCTGGACCGCAGGGAGGGTATTCTATGGCTACACCTTC
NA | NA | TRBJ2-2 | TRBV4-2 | CASSHSDSNTGELFF | TGTGCCAGCAGCCATTCGGACTCGAACACCGGGGAGCTGTTTTTT
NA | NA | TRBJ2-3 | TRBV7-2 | CASSPMGQRADTQYF | TGTGCCAGCAGCCCTATGGGCCAGCGGGCAGATACGCAGTATTTT
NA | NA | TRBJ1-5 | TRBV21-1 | CASSKVFAREDQPQHF | TGTGCCAGCAGCAAAGTTTTCGCCAGGGAGGATCAGCCCCAGCATTTT
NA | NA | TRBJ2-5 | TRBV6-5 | CASSYTKVQETQYF | TGTGCCAGCAGTTACACCAAAGTACAAGAGACCCAGTACTTC
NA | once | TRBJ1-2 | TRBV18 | CASSPGPGSEGGYTF | TGTGCCAGCTCACCAGGACCCGGCTCGGAGGGAGGCTACACCTTC
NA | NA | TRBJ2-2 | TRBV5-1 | CASSLYPRQGLNTGELFF | TGCGCCAGCAGCCTTTACCCCCGACAGGGACTGAACACCGGGGAGCTGTTTTTT
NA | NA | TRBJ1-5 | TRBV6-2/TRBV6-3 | CASSYYGDQPQHF | TGTGCCAGCAGTTACTATGGGGATCAGCCCCAGCATTTT
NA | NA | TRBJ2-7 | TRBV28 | CASSSGTLSSYEQYF | TGTGCCAGCAGTTCCGGGACATTGAGCTCCTACGAGCAGTACTTC
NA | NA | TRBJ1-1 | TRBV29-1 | CSGSGGGMNTEAFF | TGCAGCGGATCCGGGGGTGGGATGAACACTGAAGCTTTCTTT
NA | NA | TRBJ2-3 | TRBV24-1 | CATSDPSFQGEGTDTQYF | TGTGCCACCAGTGACCCCTCTTTCCAGGGAGAGGGAACAGATACGCAGTATTTT
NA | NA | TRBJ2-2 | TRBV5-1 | CASSRTPNTGELFF | TGCGCCAGCAGCCGGACACCGAACACCGGGGAGCTGTTTTTT
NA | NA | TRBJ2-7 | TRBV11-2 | CASSLRGRIEQYF | TGTGCCAGCAGCTTACGGGGGCGAATTGAGCAGTACTTC
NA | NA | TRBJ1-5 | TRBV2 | CASREDSSNQPQHF | TGTGCCAGCAGGGAGGACAGTAGCAATCAGCCCCAGCATTTT
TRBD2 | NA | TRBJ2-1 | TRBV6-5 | CASSFLAGGGTDEQFF | TGTGCCAGCAGTTTCTTAGCGGGAGGAGGGACTGATGAGCAGTTCTTC
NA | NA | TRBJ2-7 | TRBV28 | CASNMEIRSYEQYF | TGTGCCAGCAATATGGAGATCCGGTCCTACGAGCAGTACTTC
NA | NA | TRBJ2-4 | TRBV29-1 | CSVERQGNIQYF | TGCAGCGTGGAACGGCAGGGAAACATTCAGTACTTC
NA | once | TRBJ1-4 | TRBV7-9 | CASSLTGGNEKLFF | TGTGCCAGCAGCCTGACAGGCGGTAATGAAAAACTGTTTTTT
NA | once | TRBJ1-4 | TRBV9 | CASSVGGAGNEKLFF | TGTGCCAGCAGCGTAGGAGGGGCCGGTAATGAAAAACTGTTTTTT
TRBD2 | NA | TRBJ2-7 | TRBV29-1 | CSVREGTYEQYF | TGCAGCGTAAGGGAGGGTACCTACGAGCAGTACTTC
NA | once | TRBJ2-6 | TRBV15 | CATSRDRGSGANVLTF | TGTGCCACCAGCAGAGATCGGGGATCCGGGGCCAACGTCCTGACTTTC
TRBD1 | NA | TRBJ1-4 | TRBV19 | CASSTGTGWNEKLFF | TGTGCCAGTAGTACCGGGACAGGGTGGAATGAAAAACTGTTTTTT
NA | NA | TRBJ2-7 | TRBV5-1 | CASSLVGSSEQYF | TGCGCCAGCAGCTTGGTCGGGAGTTCCGAGCAGTACTTC
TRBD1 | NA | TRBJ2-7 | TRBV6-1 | CASRRGTGDEQYF | TGTGCCAGCAGGCGCGGGACAGGGGACGAGCAGTACTTC
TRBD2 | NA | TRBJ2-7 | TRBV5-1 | CASSLLAELNEQYF | TGCGCCAGCAGCTTGCTAGCGGAACTCAACGAGCAGTACTTC
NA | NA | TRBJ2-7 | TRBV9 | CASSPEGGDEQYF | TGTGCCAGCAGCCCGGAGGGGGGCGACGAGCAGTACTTC
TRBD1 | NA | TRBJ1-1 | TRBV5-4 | CASSGVQGAQGGAFF | TGTGCCAGCAGCGGGGTCCAGGGGGCGCAAGGAGGAGCTTTCTTT
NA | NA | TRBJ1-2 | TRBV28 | CASTRRGGYTF | TGTGCCAGCACCCGACGGGGTGGCTACACCTTC
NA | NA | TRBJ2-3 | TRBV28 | CASSLPSHADTQYF | TGTGCCAGCAGTTTGCCTAGCCATGCAGATACGCAGTATTTT
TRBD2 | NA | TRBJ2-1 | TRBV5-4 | CASSTGTSGSYNEQFF | TGTGCCAGCAGCACGGGGACTAGCGGCTCCTACAATGAGCAGTTCTTC
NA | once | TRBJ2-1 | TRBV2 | CASSTGRNEQFF | TGTGCCAGCAGCACAGGGAGGAATGAGCAGTTCTTC
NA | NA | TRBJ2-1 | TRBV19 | CASSMAFAGTFGGEQFF | TGTGCCAGTAGTATGGCCTTTGCGGGGACTTTCGGCGGTGAGCAGTTCTTC
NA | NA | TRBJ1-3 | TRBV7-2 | CASSLASAGNTIYF | TGTGCCAGCAGCTTAGCATCGGCCGGAAACACCATATATTTT
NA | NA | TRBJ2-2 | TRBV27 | CASRPGGLLNTGELFF | TGTGCCAGCAGGCCTGGGGGCCTCCTGAACACCGGGGAGCTGTTTTTT
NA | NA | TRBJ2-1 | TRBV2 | CASSASAGGHNEQFF | TGTGCCAGCAGTGCCTCAGCGGGTGGACACAATGAGCAGTTCTTC
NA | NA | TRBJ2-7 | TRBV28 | CASSFQGSSYEQYF | TGTGCCAGCAGTTTTCAGGGGAGCTCCTACGAGCAGTACTTC
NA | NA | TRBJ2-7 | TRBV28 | CASNRALSYEQYF | TGTGCCAGCAATAGGGCTCTAAGCTACGAGCAGTACTTC
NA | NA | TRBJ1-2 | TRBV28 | CASSVVDGYTF | TGTGCCAGCTCCGTAGTGGACGGCTACACCTTC
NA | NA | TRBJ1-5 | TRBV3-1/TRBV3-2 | CASSQATDQPQHF | TGTGCCAGCAGCCAAGCGACAGATCAGCCCCAGCATTTT
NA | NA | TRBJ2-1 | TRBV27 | CASSLKATNEQFF | TGTGCCAGCAGTCTTAAGGCTACGAATGAGCAGTTCTTC
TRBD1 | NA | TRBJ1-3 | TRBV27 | CASSTTGTAGNTIYF | TGTGCCAGCAGCACAACCGGGACAGCTGGAAACACCATATATTTT
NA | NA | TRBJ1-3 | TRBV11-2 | CATAQGQAGNTIYF | TGTGCCACCGCACAGGGCCAGGCTGGAAACACCATATATTTT
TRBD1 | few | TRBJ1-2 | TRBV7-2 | CASSSRQGLGGYTF | TGTGCCAGCAGCTCCCGACAGGGGCTAGGTGGCTACACCTTC
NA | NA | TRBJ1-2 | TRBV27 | CASSTTRGGKEGYTF | TGTGCCAGCAGTACGACCCGGGGAGGGAAAGAGGGCTACACCTTC
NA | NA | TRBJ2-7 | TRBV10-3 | CASRPTGYEQYF | TGTGCCTCCCGACCGACTGGGTACGAGCAGTACTTC
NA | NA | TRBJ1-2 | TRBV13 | CASSNTDSYGYTF | TGTGCCAGCAGCAACACGGACAGCTATGGCTACACCTTC
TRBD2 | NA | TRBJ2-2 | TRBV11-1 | CASSLMGAGTGELFF | TGTGCCAGCAGCTTAATGGGAGCGGGGACCGGGGAGCTGTTTTTT
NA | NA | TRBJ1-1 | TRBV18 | CASSPQGWNTEAFF | TGTGCCAGCTCACCACAGGGCTGGAACACTGAAGCTTTCTTT
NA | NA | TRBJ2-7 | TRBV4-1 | CASSQAGERRYEQYF | TGCGCCAGCAGCCAAGCGGGGGAGAGAAGGTACGAGCAGTACTTC
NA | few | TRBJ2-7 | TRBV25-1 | CASSAPGLLGEQYF | TGTGCCAGCAGTGCACCGGGACTCCTGGGGGAGCAGTACTTC
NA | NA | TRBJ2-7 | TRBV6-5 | CASSMTPGTNYEQYF | TGTGCCAGCAGTATGACCCCCGGGACAAACTACGAGCAGTACTTC